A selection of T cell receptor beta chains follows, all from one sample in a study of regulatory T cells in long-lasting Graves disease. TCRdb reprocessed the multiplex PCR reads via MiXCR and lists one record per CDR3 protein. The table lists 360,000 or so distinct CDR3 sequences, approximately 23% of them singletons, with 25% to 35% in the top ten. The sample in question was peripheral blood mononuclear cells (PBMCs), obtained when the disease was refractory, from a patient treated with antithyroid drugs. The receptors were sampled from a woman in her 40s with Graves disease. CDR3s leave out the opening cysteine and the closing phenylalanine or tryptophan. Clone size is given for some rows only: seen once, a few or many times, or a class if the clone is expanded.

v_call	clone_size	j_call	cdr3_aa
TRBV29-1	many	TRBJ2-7	SVEGGQSYEQY
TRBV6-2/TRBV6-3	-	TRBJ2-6	ASSYSRKSLSGANVLT
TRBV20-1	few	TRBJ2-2	SASQDSANTGELF
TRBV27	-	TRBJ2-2	ASSPRSYVGELF
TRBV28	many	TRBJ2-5	ASSLYTDRQETQY
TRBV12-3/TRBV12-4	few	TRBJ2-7	ASSAGRKRGEQY
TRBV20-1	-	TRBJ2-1	SVTTSGRANEQF
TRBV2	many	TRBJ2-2	ASSDGGRIAGSNTGELF
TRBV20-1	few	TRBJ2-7	SARETGTASYEQY
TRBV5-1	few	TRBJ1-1	ASSQRLQNTEAF
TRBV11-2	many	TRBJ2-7	ASSLDMRPSYEQY
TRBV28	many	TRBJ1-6	ASSPTGFYNSPLH
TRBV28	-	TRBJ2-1	ASSLYPTSGTNNEQF
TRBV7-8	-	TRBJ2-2	ATGSQGFLTGELF
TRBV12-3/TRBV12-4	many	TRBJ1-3	ASSIQDSGNTIY
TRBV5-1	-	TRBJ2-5	ASSLWPGSTETQY
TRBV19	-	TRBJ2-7	ASSIGQGNYEQY
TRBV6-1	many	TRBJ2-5	ASLQGFQETQY
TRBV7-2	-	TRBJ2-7	ASNKEGSEQY
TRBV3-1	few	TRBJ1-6	ASSQGTNNSPLH
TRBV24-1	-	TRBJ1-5	ATSDSGRQPQH